This TCR beta chain was found in a study of human T cells and chemical hapten exposure (dated by TCRdb to the early 2020s). About the investigation overall: For sensitization, 2% DPC in acetone was applied to a 2 cm by 2 cm area of upper inner arm skin. Throughout the roughly 26-week study period, patients were also given weekly therapeutic DPC doses on the scalp. Patch tests used Finn chambers with 0.01% DPC on the upper back, scored after 6 days by International Contact Dermatitis Research Group standards. The patient cohort, mostly female, included alopecia areata with under or over 50% scalp involvement, alopecia totalis and alopecia universalis. Libraries were pooled for sequencing, and variation in per-sample TCR yields was attributed mainly to small differences in library volumes within the pool. The study tracked peripheral blood TCR repertoire changes in vivo during primary and secondary sensitization to the hapten diphenylcyclopropenone (DPC) in alopecia patients. Patient blood was sampled pre-sensitization (week 0) and at 2, 6 and about 24 weeks after DPC sensitization. Blood for TCR sequencing was provided by twenty-nine alopecia patients at one to four time points (pre-sensitization, 2, 6 and 24 weeks). The investigation overall reported the following: DPC sensitization did not change the number of TCRs with a frequency above 1 in 1000, and there was no evidence of changes in global repertoire structure. Repeated subsampling changed both the strength of the expansion versus patch-test correlation and the threshold at which that correlation became significant. Expanded TCRs formed significantly more large CDR3 similarity clusters than pre-sensitization or healthy control sets, consistent with antigen-driven responses. Because all patients had alopecia, a presumed autoimmune disease, the immune response of the patients might differ from that of healthy individuals. A positive correlation was found between the number of PT1 expanded TCRs and patch test score, with significance reached at thresholds 8, 16 and 32 but not 4.

As concerns this clonotype: Its antigen is still unknown. Its ends do not fully match the called genes, so a read error is possible.

The receptor library was made with RACE. These reads were obtained on a NextSeq 500. During library preparation, unique molecular identifiers were attached to individual cDNA molecules so that TCRs could be counted in a quantitative, reproducible way. Each blood RNA sample was used to sequence both TCR alpha and TCR beta chains. As for how the authors treated the data: The median number of TCRs per sample was approximately 96,000, ranging from about 20,000 to 700,000. The Decombinator software suite was used to annotate V, J and CDR3 in the TCR reads. For PS versus PT1 abundance plots, all samples were subsampled to the same number of TCRs (28,000). Expanded TCRs were defined as absent before sensitization and observed at least eight times at the 2-week time point. TCRdb took the public reads, trimmed them with fastp at Q25, ran MiXCR for clone calling and kept in-frame beta chains. Entries are consolidated by CDR3 protein sequence, retaining the most common genes and DNA. The V and J calls come from TCRdb's annotation, not from the publication. The sample includes approximately 110,000 distinct CDR3 sequences, with approximately 11% observed a single time. The ten biggest clones cover around 3.5% of the sample.

CDR1 DFQATT and CDR2 SNEGSKA are derived from the germline V gene (reference sequence). The CDR3 has 11 amino acids, counting the end cysteine and phenylalanine. Only the CDR3 DNA stays, 33 bases, in frame from base 1. The time point label, as the study defines it: patch test 1, 2 weeks after DPC sensitization. This specimen's treatment or condition label, interpreted: therapeutic diphenylcyclopropenone sensitization with weekly scalp DPC. At every patch-test visit, the blood draw took place before the patch test was put on. To be eligible, patients had to be aged 18 to 70, diagnosed with alopecia and judged suitable for DPC therapy, while pregnant patients were excluded. Unfractionated whole blood was collected in Tempus Blood RNA tubes, and total RNA was extracted from that blood.

Sequenced here: whole blood, sampled in connection with sensitization to the hapten diphenylcyclopropenone (DPC). This TCR came from a woman aged 35 to 49 with alopecia areata. Some clones in this sample may be carry-over from other donors' samples. The rearranged chain carries TRBV20-1 and TRBJ2-1; perhaps TRBD1 is the D gene, with 6 bases matching. CDR3 reads: CTQGPYNEQFF. The DNA is as follows: TGTACACAGGGCCCTTACAATGAGCAGTTCTTC.